This T cell receptor beta chain came from a study of blood T cell repertoires in COVID-19. With 6 bases clipped from V and 1 base from J, the junction kept 3 bases outside the gene matches. The CDR3 runs to 14 residues. Per the germline V gene, CDR1 is MDHEN and CDR2 is SYDVKM. In the original processing: Amplification from reference gene primers served as the basis for estimated nucleated cell counts. Assay: immunoSEQ multiplex PCR; the TCRdb copy retains only in-frame clones and omits some. D and trimming come from the DNA, and the V and J calls and clone size come from that table. Of more than 80,000 clones detected, around 90% appear once; the ten largest clones hold approximately 1.6%.

Input material: peripheral blood. The chain combines TRBV28 with TRBJ2-3; the match to TRBD1 covers 8 bases. This TCR was sampled from a human donor with active COVID-19. The donor label of this sample is uncertain. CDR3 sequence reads: CASRRQGRTDTQYF. As DNA, the CDR3 is TGTGCCAGCAGGAGACAGGGGCGCACAGATACGCAGTATTTT.